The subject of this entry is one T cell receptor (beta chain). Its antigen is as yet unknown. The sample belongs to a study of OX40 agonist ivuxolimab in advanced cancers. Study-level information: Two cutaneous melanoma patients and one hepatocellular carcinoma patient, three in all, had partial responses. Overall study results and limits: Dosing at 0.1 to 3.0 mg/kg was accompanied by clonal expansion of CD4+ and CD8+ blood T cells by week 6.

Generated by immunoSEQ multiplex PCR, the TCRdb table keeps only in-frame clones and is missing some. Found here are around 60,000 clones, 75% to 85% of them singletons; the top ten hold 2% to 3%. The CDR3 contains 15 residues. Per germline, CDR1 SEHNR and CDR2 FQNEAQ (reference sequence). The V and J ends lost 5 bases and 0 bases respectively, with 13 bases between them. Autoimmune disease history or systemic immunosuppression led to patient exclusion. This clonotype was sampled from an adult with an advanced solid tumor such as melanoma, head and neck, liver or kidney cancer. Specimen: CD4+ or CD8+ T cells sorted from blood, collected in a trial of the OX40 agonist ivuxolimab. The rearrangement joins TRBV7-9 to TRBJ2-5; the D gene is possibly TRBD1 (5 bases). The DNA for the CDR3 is TGTGCCAGCAGCCCGCTCTTGGGGCACCAAGAGACCCAGTACTTC. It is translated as CASSPLLGHQETQYF.